This passage covers 24 T cell receptor beta chains from one sample sequenced in a study of CD8 T cells in ankylosing spondylitis (TCRdb year 2017). Study-wide conclusions, independent of this receptor: Blood from ankylosing spondylitis patients appeared to be characterized by a TCR beta motif composed of about eight highly homologous amino acid variants.

No antigen has been identified for these receptors. The library came from 5' RACE. TCRdb records Illumina HiSeq 2500 as the sequencer. In TCRdb, the public reads were trimmed at Q25 with fastp and aligned with MiXCR, with productive beta chains retained. Rows with one shared CDR3 protein collapse into an entry with the most common genes and DNA. The sample table shows some 220,000 distinct CDR3 sequences, and 6% to 8% are seen once. The ten largest clones take up approximately 15% of the sample. Sequences were obtained from blood, either unsorted or a sorted T cell fraction (not recorded which). The receptors shown here come from a male donor with ankylosing spondylitis.

The genes are TRBV24-1 and TRBJ1-4; unclear D gene. Germline V gene lookup returns CDR1 KGHDR and CDR2 SFDVKD. The CDR3 runs 9 residues. CDR3 DNA: TGTGCAACTAATGAAAAACTGTTTTTT. This encodes CATNEKLFF.

Ten or more counts support this clonotype. The rearrangement uses TRBV28 and TRBJ2-7, with 9 bases that match TRBD1. V trimming: 7 bases; J trimming: 5 bases; junction bases outside the gene matches: 12. Germline CDR1 reads MDHEN; CDR2 reads SYDVKM. The CDR3 extends over 15 amino acids. CDR3 region: CASNPPGQGSNEQYF. DNA for the CDR3: TGTGCCAGCAATCCTCCGGGACAGGGTTCCAACGAGCAGTACTTC.

This clonotype was seen many times. The chain's CDR3 is CASSLNSGGKTYGYTF. The CDR3 nucleotides are TGTGCCAGCAGTTTGAACTCAGGGGGAAAAACCTACGGCTACACCTTC. The chain couples TRBV28 to TRBJ1-2, with 7 positions matching TRBD1. Per germline, CDR1 MDHEN and CDR2 SYDVKM. This CDR3 region has 16 residues. The trim removed 3 bases at V and 8 bases at J, leaving 15 bases unmatched.

This clonotype came up many times. The chain joins TRBV29-1 to TRBJ1-2, with D possibly matching TRBD1 (5 bases). This CDR3 comprises 12 residues. The germline CDR1 and CDR2 sequences are SQVTM and ANQGSEA. Trimming took 6 bases from V and 5 from J, leaving 13 bases between them. CDR3 residues: CSVMGDLYGYTF. CDR3 in DNA: TGCAGCGTCATGGGGGACCTTTATGGCTACACCTTC. Combining the CDR3 with reference TRBV29-1 and TRBJ1-2 gives the whole variable domain SAVISQKPSRDICQRGTSLTIQCQVDSQVTMMFWYRQQPGQSLTLIATANQGSEATYESGFVIDKFPISRPNLTFSTLTVSNMSPEDSSIYLCSVMGDLYGYTFGSGTRLTVV.

This clonotype was seen repeatedly, ten times or more. This chain links TRBV4-3 with TRBJ2-1; tentatively, D is TRBD1 (6 bases). Germline CDR1 and CDR2: LGHNA and YSLEER. V was clipped by 0 bases and J by 10 bases, with 19 bases between them. The CDR3 has 16 residues. This CDR3 reads CASSQELQGRKVEQFF. CDR3 sequence (DNA): TGCGCCAGCAGCCAAGAGCTCCAGGGGAGAAAGGTGGAGCAGTTCTTC.

This clonotype was seen ten or more times. The V call is TRBV7-9, the J call TRBJ2-3, with D perhaps TRBD2 (6 bases). V was shortened by 5 bases and J by 1 base, with 10 bases between the two germline ends. The CDR3 covers 14 residues. In germline, CDR1 is SEHNR, CDR2 FQNEAQ (reference sequence). The CDR3 DNA reads as TGTGCCAGCAGCATACAGCGGGGCACAGATACGCAGTATTTT. It yields the protein CASSIQRGTDTQYF.

This rearrangement joins TRBV6-2 or TRBV6-3 to TRBJ1-2; TRBD1 agrees at 8 bases. The germline V gene encodes CDR1 MNHEY and CDR2 SVGEGT. The CDR3 length is 16 residues. Trimming removed 0 bases from V and 2 bases from J; junction bases left unmatched: 5. In nucleotides, the CDR3 is TGTGCCAGCAGTTACTCGAGGACAGGGAGAAACTATGGCTACACCTTC. It yields the protein CASSYSRTGRNYGYTF.

V gene TRBV4-1 combines with J gene TRBJ2-4; maybe TRBD1 (5 bases). CDR1 MGHRA and CDR2 YSYEKL come from the germline V gene. V was shortened by 3 bases and J by 5 bases, with 17 bases between the two germline ends. CDR3 length equals 16 residues. Here the CDR3 reads CASSQEPGLGENIQYF. CDR3 nucleotide sequence: TGCGCCAGCAGCCAGGAGCCAGGGTTAGGTGAAAACATTCAGTACTTC.

This clonotype was seen repeatedly, ten times or more. The CDR3 DNA is TGTGCCAGCAGTTGGAGCCACTCCTACAATGAGCAGTTCTTC. As protein: CASSWSHSYNEQFF. The chain uses TRBV12-3 or TRBV12-4 and TRBJ2-1; D call uncertain. The ends were cut back, 4 bases at V and 0 bases at J, with 7 bases in the middle. The length of the CDR3 is 14 residues.

In its sample, this clonotype was seen many times. The chain employs TRBV20-1 and TRBJ2-1; a possible D gene is TRBD2 (6 bases). V lost 3 bases, J lost 6 bases, and 12 bases lay in between. CDR1 is DFQATT and CDR2 is SNEGSKA in the germline V gene (reference sequence). The CDR3 spans 13 residues. CDR3: CSARRLGSNEQFF. CDR3 DNA: TGCAGTGCTAGGAGACTAGGTTCCAATGAGCAGTTCTTC.

V and J are TRBV27 and TRBJ2-7; D perhaps matches TRBD1 (7 bases). The V gene's germline CDR1 is MNHEY and CDR2 SMNVEV (reference sequence). CDR3 length: 16 amino acids. V lost 0 bases, J lost 7 bases, and 19 bases lay in between. CDR3: CASSLSAGGGHGEQYF. The CDR3 DNA follows: TGTGCCAGCAGTTTATCGGCCGGAGGGGGCCATGGAGAGCAGTACTTC.

The V call is TRBV18, the J call TRBJ2-1, with D tentatively TRBD1 (6 bases). The germline CDR1 and CDR2 sequences are KGHSH and LQKENI. The CDR3 is 15 residues long. V gave up 3 bases and J gave up 5 bases, with 14 bases separating them. CDR3: CASSPPGTKNNEQFF. The DNA of the CDR3 is TGTGCCAGCTCACCCCCCGGGACAAAGAACAATGAGCAGTTCTTC.

This clonotype was found many times. The chain recombines TRBV28 with TRBJ1-4; D call uncertain. The CDR3 consists of 16 residues. Germline V CDR1 and CDR2: MDHEN, SYDVKM. Trimming cost V 5 bases and J 1 base, with 14 bases left between them. The CDR3 DNA reads as TGTGCCAGCAGTCCCCGTCCGGCGTTAACTAATGAAAAACTGTTTTTT. Protein sequence: CASSPRPALTNEKLFF.

This clonotype was observed at least ten times. The V and J genes are TRBV7-9 and TRBJ1-1; D not resolved. The V gene lost 5 bases and the J gene lost 0 bases, with 10 bases spanning the gap. The CDR3 contains 14 residues. Germline loops: CDR1 SEHNR, CDR2 FQNEAQ (reference sequence). The CDR3: CASSPSDLNTEAFF. The CDR3 bases are TGTGCCAGCAGCCCCTCGGACCTGAACACTGAAGCTTTCTTT. The variable domain in full, completed from reference TRBV7-9 and TRBJ1-1, reads DTGVSQNPRHKITKRGQNVTFRCDPISEHNRLYWYRQTLGQGPEFLTYFQNEAQLEKSRLLSDRFSAERPKGSFSTLEIQRTEQGDSAMYLCASSPSDLNTEAFFGQGTRLTVV.

This clonotype was picked up many times. The chain has TRBV7-8 and TRBJ1-4; D possibly corresponds to TRBD1 (6 bases). Trimming removed 4 bases from V and 5 bases from J, with 14 bases in between. Germline V gene lookup returns CDR1 SGHVS and CDR2 FQNEAQ. The CDR3 sequence is 15 residues long. The CDR3 loop reads CASSSSGGPNEKLFF. CDR3 DNA sequence: TGTGCCAGCAGCTCATCGGGGGGGCCGAATGAAAAACTGTTTTTT. The variable domain in full, completed from reference TRBV7-8 and TRBJ1-4, reads GAGVSQSPRYKVAKRGQDVALRCDPISGHVSLFWYQQALGQGPEFLTYFQNEAQLDKSGLPSDRFFAERPEGSVSTLKIQRTQQEDSAVYLCASSSSGGPNEKLFFGSGTQLSVL.

This clonotype was seen many times. V usage is TRBV28 and J usage is TRBJ1-4; unclear D gene. Trimming pared 5 bases from V and 12 bases from J, leaving 13 bases between. The CDR3 contains 12 residues. Germline CDR1 reads MDHEN; CDR2 reads SYDVKM. The CDR3 reads CASSAAGEELFF. In DNA, the CDR3 is TGTGCCAGCAGTGCTGCTGGTGAGGAACTGTTTTTT.

The chain carries TRBV11-2 and TRBJ1-2; tentatively, D is TRBD1 (5 bases). Trimming shortened V by 1 base and J by 3 bases, and 15 bases separated the two germline ends. The CDR3 is 16 amino acids. Germline CDR1 reads SGHAT; CDR2 reads FQNNGV. The CDR3 DNA sequence: TGTGCCAGCAGCTTAGTGTCTAGGGGTCAGGACTATGGCTACACCTTC. Translated, it gives CASSLVSRGQDYGYTF.

V usage is TRBV7-6 and J usage is TRBJ2-7; 8 nucleotides match TRBD1. In germline, CDR1 is SGHVS, CDR2 FNYEAQ. Trimming removed 3 bases from V and 6 bases from J; junction bases left unmatched: 7. The CDR3 is 14 residues long. CDR3 residues: CASSLTGVASEQYF. The CDR3 coding sequence is TGTGCCAGCAGCTTGACAGGGGTGGCTTCCGAGCAGTACTTC.

The sample holds a few counts of this clonotype. This rearrangement joins TRBV7-9 to TRBJ2-7, with D possibly matching TRBD1 (5 bases). Germline CDR1 SEHNR, CDR2 FQNEAQ (reference sequence). This CDR3 spans 15 amino acids. The V and J ends lost 8 bases and 7 bases respectively, with 24 bases between them. CDR3 in amino acids: CASGPRNRPLDEQYF. CDR3 nucleotides: TGTGCCAGCGGCCCCCGGAACAGGCCCCTGGATGAGCAGTACTTC.

The sample holds many counts of this clonotype. The rearrangement uses TRBV30 and TRBJ1-6; no firm D call. The germline gives CDR1 GTSNPN, CDR2 SVGIG (reference sequence). Trimming stripped 3 bases from V and 9 bases from J, with 12 bases between. The CDR3 runs to 13 residues. CDR3 loop: CAWRYFSRSPLHF. The CDR3 DNA is TGTGCCTGGAGGTACTTTAGTCGTTCACCCCTCCACTTT.

This clonotype was picked up many times. The chain uses TRBV7-6 and TRBJ2-7; 10 nucleotides match TRBD1. Germline V gene sequence: CDR1 SGHVS, CDR2 FNYEAQ. J lost 7 bases, V lost 6 bases, and 12 bases had no gene match. The CDR3 runs 15 residues. The CDR3 here is CASSPRQGARIEQYF. The CDR3 region has the DNA TGTGCCAGCAGTCCTCGACAGGGGGCGCGGATAGAGCAGTACTTC. The complete variable domain, with remaining parts taken from reference TRBV7-6 and TRBJ2-7, reads GAGVSQSPRYKVTKRGQDVALRCDPISGHVSLYWYRQALGQGPEFLTYFNYEAQQDKSGLPNDRFSAERPEGSISTLTIQRTEQRDSAMYRCASSPRQGARIEQYFGPGTRLTVT.

This clonotype showed up many times. The chain combines TRBV20-1 with TRBJ2-2; 8 positions match TRBD1. CDR1 and CDR2 from the germline V gene are DFQATT and SNEGSKA (reference sequence). With 5 bases clipped from V and 6 bases from J, the junction kept 8 bases outside the gene matches. This CDR3 has 14 amino acids. The CDR3 nucleotides read TGCAGTGCTCGTGGACAGGGCGGGGCCGGGGAGCTGTTTTTT. Encoded protein: CSARGQGGAGELFF.

The rearrangement uses TRBV29-1 and TRBJ1-2; D ambiguous. Trimming pared 7 bases from V and 0 bases from J, leaving 6 bases between. CDR1 is SQVTM and CDR2 is ANQGSEA in the germline V gene. This CDR3 is built from 11 residues. The chain's CDR3 is CSGKSNYGYTF. In nucleotides, the CDR3 is TGCAGCGGGAAATCTAACTATGGCTACACCTTC.

This clonotype came up a few times. J is TRBJ2-7 and V is TRBV19; TRBD1 matches 10 bases. This CDR3 has 15 amino acids. The V and J ends lost 1 base and 5 bases, in that order; junction bases with no gene match: 5. Per the germline V gene, CDR1 is LNHDA and CDR2 is SQIVND (reference sequence). The CDR3 DNA follows: TGTGCCAGTAGTATAGTGGGACAGGGGATCCACGAGCAGTACTTC. This gives the protein CASSIVGQGIHEQYF.